This T cell receptor beta chain came from a study of blood T cell repertoires in COVID-19. For the study at large: COVID-19 samples, acute and convalescent, were from the United States, Italy and Spain. Sources were T cells, B-cell-depleted T cells, or PBMCs; the material itself was cDNA or gDNA.

CDR3 length: 16 amino acids. The V end lost 4 bases, the J end lost 3 bases, and 20 bases lay between the germline ends. Germline-derived CDR1 and CDR2 are SGDLS and YYNGEE. Original methodology: Estimation of nucleated cell counts was performed using reference gene primer amplification. The assay was immunoSEQ multiplex PCR, and TCRdb's table has in-frame clones only and misses some. The V and J calls and the clone size are those of that table, but D and trimming were determined from the DNA. The profile covers fewer than 70,000 clones, with roughly 84% appearing a single time and approximately 7.8% taken by the ten largest.

The specimen was peripheral blood. The TCR sequence derives from a man in his forties or fifties with active COVID-19. The chain uses TRBV9 and TRBJ2-7; D is possibly TRBD2 (6 bases). CDR3 nucleotides: TGTGCCAGCAGCTTCGCTAGAGTAGCGGCGGACTACGAGCAGTACTTC. The encoded protein is CASSFARVAADYEQYF.